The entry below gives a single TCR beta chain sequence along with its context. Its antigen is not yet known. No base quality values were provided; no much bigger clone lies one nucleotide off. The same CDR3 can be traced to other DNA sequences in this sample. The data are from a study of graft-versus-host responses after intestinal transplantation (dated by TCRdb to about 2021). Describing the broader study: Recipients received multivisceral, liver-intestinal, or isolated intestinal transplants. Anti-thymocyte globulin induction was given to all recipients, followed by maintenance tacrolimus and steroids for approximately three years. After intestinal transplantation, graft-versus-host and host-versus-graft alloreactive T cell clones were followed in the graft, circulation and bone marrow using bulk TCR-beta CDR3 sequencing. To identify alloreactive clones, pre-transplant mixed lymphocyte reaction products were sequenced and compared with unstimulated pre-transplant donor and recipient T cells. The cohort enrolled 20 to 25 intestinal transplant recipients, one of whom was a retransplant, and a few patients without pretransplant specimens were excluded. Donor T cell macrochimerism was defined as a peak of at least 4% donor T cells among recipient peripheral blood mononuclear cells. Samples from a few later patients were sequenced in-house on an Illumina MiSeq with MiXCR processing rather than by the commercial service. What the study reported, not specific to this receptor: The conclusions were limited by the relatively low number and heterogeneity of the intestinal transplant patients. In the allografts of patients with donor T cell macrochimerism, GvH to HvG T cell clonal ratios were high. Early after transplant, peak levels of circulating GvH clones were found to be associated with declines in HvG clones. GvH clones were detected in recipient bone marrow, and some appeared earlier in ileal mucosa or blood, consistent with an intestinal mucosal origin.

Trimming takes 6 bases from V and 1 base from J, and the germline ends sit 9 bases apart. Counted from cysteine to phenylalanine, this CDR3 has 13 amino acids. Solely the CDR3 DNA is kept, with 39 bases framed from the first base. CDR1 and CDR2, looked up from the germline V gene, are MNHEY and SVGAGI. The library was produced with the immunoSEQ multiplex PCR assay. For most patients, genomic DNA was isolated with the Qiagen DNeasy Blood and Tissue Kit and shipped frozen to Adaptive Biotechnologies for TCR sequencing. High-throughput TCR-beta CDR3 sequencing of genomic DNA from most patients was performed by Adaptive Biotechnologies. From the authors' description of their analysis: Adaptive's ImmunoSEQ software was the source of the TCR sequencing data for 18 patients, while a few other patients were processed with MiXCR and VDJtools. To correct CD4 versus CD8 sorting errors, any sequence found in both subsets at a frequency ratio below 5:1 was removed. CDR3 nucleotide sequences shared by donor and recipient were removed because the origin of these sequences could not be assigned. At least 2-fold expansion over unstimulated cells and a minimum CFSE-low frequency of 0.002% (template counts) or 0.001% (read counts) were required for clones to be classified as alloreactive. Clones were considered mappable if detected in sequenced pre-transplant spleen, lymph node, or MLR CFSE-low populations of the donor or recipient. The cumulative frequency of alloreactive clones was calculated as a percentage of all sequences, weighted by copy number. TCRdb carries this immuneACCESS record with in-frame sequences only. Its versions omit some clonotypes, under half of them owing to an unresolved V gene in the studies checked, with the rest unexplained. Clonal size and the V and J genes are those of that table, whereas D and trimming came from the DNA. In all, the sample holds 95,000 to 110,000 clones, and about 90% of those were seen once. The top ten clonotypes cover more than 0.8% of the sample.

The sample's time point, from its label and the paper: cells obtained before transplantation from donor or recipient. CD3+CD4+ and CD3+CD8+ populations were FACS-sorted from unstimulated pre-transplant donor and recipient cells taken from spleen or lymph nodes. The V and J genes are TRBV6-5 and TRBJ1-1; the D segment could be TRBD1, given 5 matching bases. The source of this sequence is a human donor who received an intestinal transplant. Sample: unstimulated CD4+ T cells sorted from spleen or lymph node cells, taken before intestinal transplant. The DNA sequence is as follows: TGTGCCAGCAGCCTAAGGGGGAACACTGAAGCTTTCTTT. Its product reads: CASSLRGNTEAFF.